This TCR beta chain originates from a study of CD8 T cells in ankylosing spondylitis. Overall study findings and caveats: A TCR beta motif of eight highly homologous variants appeared characteristic of ankylosing spondylitis blood. A subset of motif variants has previously been described in the synovial fluid and blood of reactive arthritis. Reported data indicate significant enrichment of disease-linked clones within matched ankylosing spondylitis synovial fluid.

With molecular barcodes, quantitative 5'-RACE was used to make the TCR beta libraries. TCRdb passed the 5' RACE reads through MiXCR, listing each CDR3 protein once. This table has 200,000 or so distinct CDR3 sequences, roughly 18% appearing once. The germline gives CDR1 ENHRY, CDR2 SYGVKD. The CDR3 spans 14 residues. V trimming: 6 bases; J trimming: 6 bases; junction bases outside the gene matches: 6. This clonotype was seen ten or more times. What it binds is unknown. This TCR was sampled from a male donor under 30 with ankylosing spondylitis or in good health (not recorded which). The chain uses TRBV10-3 and TRBJ2-1, with 9 bases aligning to TRBD1. Sequencing was performed on blood, either unsorted or a sorted T cell fraction (not recorded which). This CDR3 is CAISRDRVGNEQFF. The CDR3 region has the DNA TGTGCCATCAGCCGGGACAGGGTGGGCAATGAGCAGTTCTTC.